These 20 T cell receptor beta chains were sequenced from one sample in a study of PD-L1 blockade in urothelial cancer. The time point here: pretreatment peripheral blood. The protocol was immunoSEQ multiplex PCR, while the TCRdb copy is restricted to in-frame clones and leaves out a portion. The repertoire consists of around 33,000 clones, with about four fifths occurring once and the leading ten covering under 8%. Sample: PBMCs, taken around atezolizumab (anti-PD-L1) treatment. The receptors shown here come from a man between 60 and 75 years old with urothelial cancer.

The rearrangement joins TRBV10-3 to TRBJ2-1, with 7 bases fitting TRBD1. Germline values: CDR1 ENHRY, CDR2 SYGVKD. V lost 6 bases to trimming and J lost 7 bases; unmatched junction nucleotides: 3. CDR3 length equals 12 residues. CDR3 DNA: TGTGCCATCAGCGAGACAGGGAATGAGCAGTTCTTC. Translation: CAISETGNEQFF.

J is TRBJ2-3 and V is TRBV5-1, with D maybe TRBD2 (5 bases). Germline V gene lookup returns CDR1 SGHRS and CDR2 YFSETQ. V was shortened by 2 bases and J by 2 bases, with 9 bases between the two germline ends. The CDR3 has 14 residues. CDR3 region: CASSFIANTDTQYF. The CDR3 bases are TGCGCCAGCAGCTTCATAGCGAACACAGATACGCAGTATTTT. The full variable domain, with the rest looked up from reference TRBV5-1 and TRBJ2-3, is KAGVTQTPRYLIKTRGQQVTLSCSPISGHRSVSWYQQTPGQGLQFLFEYFSETQRNKGNFPGRFSGRQFSNSRSEMNVSTLELGDSALYLCASSFIANTDTQYFGPGTRLTVL.

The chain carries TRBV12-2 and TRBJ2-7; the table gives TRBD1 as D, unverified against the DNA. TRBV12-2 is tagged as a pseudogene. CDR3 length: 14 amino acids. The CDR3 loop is CASRLWAEPYEQYF. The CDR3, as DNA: TGTGCAAGTCGCTTATGGGCCGAACCCTACGAGCAGTACTTC.

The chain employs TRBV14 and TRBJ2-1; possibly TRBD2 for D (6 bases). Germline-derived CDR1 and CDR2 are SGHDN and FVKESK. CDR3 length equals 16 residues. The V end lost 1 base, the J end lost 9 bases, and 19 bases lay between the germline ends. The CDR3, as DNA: TGTGCCAGCAGCCAAGGGGCGGGACTTAGAAGAGGTGAGCAGTTCTTC. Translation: CASSQGAGLRRGEQFF.

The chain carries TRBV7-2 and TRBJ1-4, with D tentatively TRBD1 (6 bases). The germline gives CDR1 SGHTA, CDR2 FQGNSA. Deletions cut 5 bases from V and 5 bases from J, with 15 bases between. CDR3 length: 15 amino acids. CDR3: CASSQSGTSNEKLFF. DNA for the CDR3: TGTGCCAGCAGCCAGTCCGGGACAAGCAATGAAAAACTGTTTTTT.

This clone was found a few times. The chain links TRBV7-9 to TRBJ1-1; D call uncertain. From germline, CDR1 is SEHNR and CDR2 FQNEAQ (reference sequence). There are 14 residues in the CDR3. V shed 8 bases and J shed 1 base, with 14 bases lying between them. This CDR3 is CASFGNRGNTEAFF. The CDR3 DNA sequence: TGTGCCAGCTTTGGTAATCGGGGGAACACTGAAGCTTTCTTT.

The CDR3 sequence: CASSSGQGVRYQETQYF. The CDR3 DNA follows: TGTGCCAGCAGCTCGGGACAGGGAGTGCGGTACCAAGAGACCCAGTACTTC. This chain uses TRBV7-9 with TRBJ2-5; 9 bases fit TRBD1. The trim removed 4 bases at V and 0 bases at J, leaving 9 bases unmatched. The CDR3 is made up of 17 amino acids. Germline V gene lookup returns CDR1 SEHNR and CDR2 FQNEAQ (reference sequence).

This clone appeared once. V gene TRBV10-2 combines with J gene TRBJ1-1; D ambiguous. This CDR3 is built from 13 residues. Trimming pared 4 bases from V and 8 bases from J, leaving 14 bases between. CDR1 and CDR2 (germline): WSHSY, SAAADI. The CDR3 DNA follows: TGCGCCAGCAGTGCTTACCAGAGGTCAGAAGCTTTCTTT. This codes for CASSAYQRSEAFF.

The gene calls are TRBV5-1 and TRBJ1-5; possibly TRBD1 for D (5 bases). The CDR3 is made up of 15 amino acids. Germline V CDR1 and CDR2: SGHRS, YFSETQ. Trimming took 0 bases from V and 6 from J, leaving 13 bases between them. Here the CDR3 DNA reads TGCGCCAGCAGCTTGGAGTCGGGGGTTACTCAGCCCCAGCATTTT. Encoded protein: CASSLESGVTQPQHF.

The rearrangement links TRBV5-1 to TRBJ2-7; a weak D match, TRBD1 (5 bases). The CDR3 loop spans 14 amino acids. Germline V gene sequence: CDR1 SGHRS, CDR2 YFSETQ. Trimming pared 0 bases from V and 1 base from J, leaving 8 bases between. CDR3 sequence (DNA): TGCGCCAGCAGCTTGGCCGACAGTTCCTACGAGCAGTACTTC. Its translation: CASSLADSSYEQYF.

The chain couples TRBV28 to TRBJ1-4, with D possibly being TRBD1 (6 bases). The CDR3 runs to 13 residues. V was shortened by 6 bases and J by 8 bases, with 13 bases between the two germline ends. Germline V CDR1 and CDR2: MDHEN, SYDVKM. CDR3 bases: TGTGCCAGCAGAACAGGGATGGAGGAAAAACTGTTTTTT. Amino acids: CASRTGMEEKLFF.

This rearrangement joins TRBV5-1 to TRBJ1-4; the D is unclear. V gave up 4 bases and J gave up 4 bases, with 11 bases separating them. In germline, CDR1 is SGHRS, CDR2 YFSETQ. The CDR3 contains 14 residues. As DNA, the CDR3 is TGCGCCAGCAGCCCGGAGGGTTATAATGAAAAACTGTTTTTT. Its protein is CASSPEGYNEKLFF.

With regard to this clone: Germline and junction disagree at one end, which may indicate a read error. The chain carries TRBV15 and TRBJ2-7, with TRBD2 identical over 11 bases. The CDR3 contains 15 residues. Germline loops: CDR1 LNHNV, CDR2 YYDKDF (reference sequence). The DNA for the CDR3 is TGTGCCACCAGCAGAGTACTAGCGGGGGCGGAAAGGGTGAACTTC. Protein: CATSRVLAGAERVNF.

CDR3 in amino acids: CASRIGQVSQPQHF. CDR3 sequence (DNA): TGTGCCAGCAGGATTGGACAGGTTTCTCAGCCCCAGCATTTT. V usage is TRBV28 and J usage is TRBJ1-5; 7 bases fit TRBD1. The CDR3 consists of 14 residues. V was pared by 6 bases and J by 6 bases, with 8 bases of the junction left unmatched. The germline V gene has CDR1 MDHEN and CDR2 SYDVKM.

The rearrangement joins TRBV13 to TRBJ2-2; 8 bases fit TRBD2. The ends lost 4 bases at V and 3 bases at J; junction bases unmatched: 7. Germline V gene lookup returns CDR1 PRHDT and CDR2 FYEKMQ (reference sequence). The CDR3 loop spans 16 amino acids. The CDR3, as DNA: TGTGCCAGCAGCTCAGCTGGAGCGGGGGACACCGGGGAGCTGTTTTTT. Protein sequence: CASSSAGAGDTGELFF.

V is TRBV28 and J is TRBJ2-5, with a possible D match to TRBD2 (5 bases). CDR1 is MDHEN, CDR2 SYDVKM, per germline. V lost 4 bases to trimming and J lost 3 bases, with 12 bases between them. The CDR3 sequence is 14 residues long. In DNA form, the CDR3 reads TGTGCCAGCAGTTCGGGGAACTTAAAAGAGACCCAGTACTTC. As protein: CASSSGNLKETQYF.

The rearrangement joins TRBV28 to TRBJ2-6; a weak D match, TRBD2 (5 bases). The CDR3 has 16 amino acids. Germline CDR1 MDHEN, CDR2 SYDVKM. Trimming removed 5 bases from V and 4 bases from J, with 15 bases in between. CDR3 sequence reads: CASSPLGVSGANVLTF. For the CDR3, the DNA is TGTGCCAGCAGTCCCCTCGGGGTCTCCGGGGCCAACGTCCTGACTTTC.

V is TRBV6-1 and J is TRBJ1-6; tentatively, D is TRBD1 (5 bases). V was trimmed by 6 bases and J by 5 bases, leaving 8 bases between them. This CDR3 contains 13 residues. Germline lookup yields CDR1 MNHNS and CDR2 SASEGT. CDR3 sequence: CASSREDNSPLHF. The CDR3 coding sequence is TGTGCCAGCAGCAGGGAGGATAATTCACCCCTCCACTTT.

The CDR3: CASTRSGVDGTGELFF. As DNA, the CDR3 is TGTGCCAGCACCAGGTCGGGGGTTGATGGCACCGGGGAGCTGTTTTTT. This chain uses TRBV28 with TRBJ2-2; weak D call: TRBD2 (6 bases). V shed 7 bases and J shed 4 bases, with 19 bases lying between them. This CDR3 is built from 16 residues. The germline V gene encodes CDR1 MDHEN and CDR2 SYDVKM.

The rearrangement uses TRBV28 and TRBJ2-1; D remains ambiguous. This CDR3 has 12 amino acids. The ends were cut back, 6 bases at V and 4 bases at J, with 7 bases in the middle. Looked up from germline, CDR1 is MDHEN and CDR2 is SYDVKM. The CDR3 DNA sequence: TGTGCCAGCAGCCCACAATACAATGAGCAGTTCTTC. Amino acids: CASSPQYNEQFF.